The entry below gives a single T cell receptor (beta chain) sequence along with its context. These data come from a study of blood T cell repertoires in COVID-19. Study as a whole: The United States, Italy and Spain provided the acute and convalescent COVID-19 samples. The cDNA or gDNA used as material had been derived from T cells, B-cell-depleted T cells, or PBMCs.

The V and J ends lost 6 bases and 0 bases respectively, with 12 bases between them. The CDR3 has 15 amino acids. Germline CDR1 reads ENHRY; CDR2 reads SYGVKD. In the original analysis: The assay estimated nucleated cells by amplifying reference gene primers. The data were produced by immunoSEQ multiplex PCR, yet TCRdb's version contains in-frame clones alone and is incomplete. From that table come the V and J calls and clone size; the DNA was used to work out D and trimming. The sample consists of 310,000 or so clones, around 90% of them appearing once. This receptor was taken from a man aged 18 to 30 who had recovered from COVID-19. The chain joins TRBV10-3 to TRBJ1-3, with no clear D. The sequenced material came from peripheral blood. CDR3 region: CAIRDARSSGNTIYF. The CDR3 region has the DNA TGTGCCATCAGGGATGCACGGAGCTCTGGAAACACCATATATTTT.